Listed here are 15 T cell receptor beta chains from one sample, sequenced in a study of blood T cell repertoires in COVID-19. The method was immunoSEQ multiplex PCR; TCRdb's version includes in-frame clones alone and lacks a portion of them. Among 100,000 to 150,000 clones listed, approximately 90% were seen once. Specimen: peripheral blood. The receptors were sampled from a middle-aged man with active or convalescent COVID-19.

The V gene is TRBV6-5, the J gene TRBJ1-2; a possible D gene is TRBD1 (6 bases). The germline gives CDR1 MNHEY, CDR2 SVGAGI. The CDR3 has 14 residues. Trimming pared 5 bases from V and 2 bases from J, leaving 12 bases between. The CDR3 reads CASSPSRGNYGYTF. The CDR3 nucleotides read TGTGCCAGCAGTCCGTCCAGGGGCAACTATGGCTACACCTTC.

This clone was counted many times. J is TRBJ2-7 and V is TRBV5-1, with a weak D call TRBD1 (6 bases). V lost 5 bases and J 2 bases, leaving 8 bases between the germline ends. Germline assignment: CDR1 SGHRS and CDR2 YFSETQ. There are 12 residues in the CDR3. In DNA, the CDR3 is TGCGCCAGCAGACAGGGTACCTACGAGCAGTACTTC. This gives the protein CASRQGTYEQYF.

The V gene is TRBV11-3, the J gene TRBJ2-2, with no clear D. CDR3 size: 15 residues. Germline assignment: CDR1 SGHNT and CDR2 YENEEA. Trimming shortened V by 5 bases and J by 0 bases, and 10 bases separated the two germline ends. CDR3 DNA sequence: TGTGCCAGCAGCCTCACAACCTCGAACACCGGGGAGCTGTTTTTT. Its protein product is CASSLTTSNTGELFF.

The chain links TRBV30 to TRBJ2-5, with no clear D. The germline gives CDR1 GTSNPN, CDR2 SVGIG (reference sequence). This CDR3 spans 13 amino acids. Trimming stripped 2 bases from V and 2 bases from J, with 9 bases between. The DNA of the CDR3 is TGTGCCTGGAGTATTTTAGTGCAAGAGACCCAGTACTTC. Translating it yields CAWSILVQETQYF.

V is TRBV28 and J is TRBJ1-4, with 7 bases lining up with TRBD1. V shed 8 bases, J shed 5 bases, and the junction held 8 bases outside the gene matches. Germline V gene lookup returns CDR1 MDHEN and CDR2 SYDVKM. The CDR3 has 14 amino acids. The CDR3 DNA is TGTGCCAGCTTAGCGGGGACAGAAAATGAAAAACTGTTTTTT. It encodes CASLAGTENEKLFF.

This clone showed up just once. This chain links TRBV4-3 with TRBJ2-1; TRBD1 agrees at 7 bases. Germline-derived CDR1 and CDR2 are LGHNA and YSLEER. The CDR3 has 15 amino acids. After removal of 4 bases from V and 6 bases from J, the junction contained 9 bases not matched to a gene. This CDR3 reads CASSPDREVGNEQFF. The CDR3 DNA reads TGCGCCAGCAGCCCCGACAGGGAAGTAGGCAATGAGCAGTTCTTC.

This clone was counted a few times. The chain has TRBV4-3 and TRBJ1-1; D remains ambiguous. V dropped 0 bases and J dropped 5 bases, with 13 bases sitting between them. The CDR3 spans 15 residues. Germline assignment: CDR1 LGHNA and CDR2 YSLEER. The DNA for the CDR3 is TGCGCCAGCAGCCAAGATTTCGCGGCGCGGACTGAAGCTTTCTTT. Its protein is CASSQDFAARTEAFF.

The genes are TRBV15 and TRBJ1-1, with TRBD1 matching 7 bases. V dropped 1 base and J dropped 3; count of bases not matched to a gene: 11. This CDR3 contains 17 residues. The V gene's germline CDR1 is LNHNV and CDR2 YYDKDF (reference sequence). DNA for the CDR3: TGTGCCACCAGCAGAGTCTCGAATGGGGACAGCGACACTGAAGCTTTCTTT. This encodes CATSRVSNGDSDTEAFF.

This clone was seen just once. The rearrangement uses TRBV4-1 and TRBJ2-1; TRBD2 agrees at 7 bases. The trim removed 1 base at V and 4 bases at J, leaving 7 bases unmatched. Germline assignment: CDR1 MGHRA and CDR2 YSYEKL. This CDR3 is 16 amino acids long. The CDR3 loop reads CASSQGIAGPYNEQFF. Written as DNA, the CDR3 is TGCGCCAGCAGCCAAGGTATAGCGGGCCCTTACAATGAGCAGTTCTTC.

The chain recombines TRBV10-2 with TRBJ2-7; D may be TRBD1 (5 bases). The V end was cut by 0 bases, the J end by 2 bases, with 11 bases between. The CDR3 is made up of 15 amino acids. Germline-derived CDR1 and CDR2 are WSHSY and SAAADI. In DNA form, the CDR3 reads TGCGCCAGCAGTGAGTCTCTCGACAGAGCCTACGAGCAGTACTTC. Its protein product is CASSESLDRAYEQYF.

V and J are TRBV7-9 and TRBJ2-1, with D tentatively TRBD2 (7 bases). The CDR3 consists of 15 residues. V lost 5 bases and J lost 6, with 17 bases in between. Per the germline V gene, CDR1 is SEHNR and CDR2 is FQNEAQ (reference sequence). CDR3 DNA sequence: TGTGCCAGCAGCCTCGCAAAGGGGGGGTCCAATGAGCAGTTCTTC. The encoded protein is CASSLAKGGSNEQFF.

This chain joins TRBV10-2 and TRBJ2-7, with TRBD2 matching 10 bases. Germline values: CDR1 WSHSY, CDR2 SAAADI. This CDR3 has 15 amino acids. Unmatched junction bases numbered 8, after V lost 7 bases and J lost 2 bases. DNA of the CDR3: TGCGCCAGCACCACGGGACTAGCGCAAACCTACGAGCAGTACTTC. This encodes CASTTGLAQTYEQYF.

The rearrangement uses TRBV27 and TRBJ1-4; unclear D gene. Germline V gene data show CDR1 as MNHEY and CDR2 as SMNVEV (reference sequence). The length of the CDR3 is 15 residues. V lost 6 bases and J 0 bases, leaving 11 bases between the germline ends. CDR3 nucleotides: TGTGCCAGCAGGAAAGTCAGCGCAACTAATGAAAAACTGTTTTTT. Protein product: CASRKVSATNEKLFF.

The CDR3 region is CASSSIGTGNYGYTF. The CDR3 DNA follows: TGTGCCAGCAGCTCAATCGGGACAGGGAACTATGGCTACACCTTC. The V and J genes are TRBV7-8 and TRBJ1-2; 9 nucleotides agree with TRBD1. The CDR3 sequence is 15 residues long. CDR1 SGHVS and CDR2 FQNEAQ come from the germline V gene. V lost 4 bases and J lost 2; bases outside the gene matches: 5.

V and J are TRBV19 and TRBJ2-5; TRBD1 might be the D (5 bases). Trimming removed 5 bases at V and 2 bases at J, with 9 bases between. CDR3 length equals 13 residues. The V gene's germline CDR1 is LNHDA and CDR2 SQIVND (reference sequence). Here the CDR3 reads CASSLGAQETQYF. The CDR3 DNA reads as TGTGCCAGTAGTTTAGGGGCTCAAGAGACCCAGTACTTC.